Listed here are 32 T cell receptor beta chains from one sample, sequenced in a study of shared clonotypes between healthy human individuals. This table comes from immunoSEQ multiplex PCR, and its TCRdb copy is limited to in-frame clones, with some not included. The table shows a few million clones, with 85% to 95% occurring only once. The sequenced material came from naive CD4+ T cells from PBMCs. Subset meaning: CD45RA+ positively selected. The receptors were gathered from a man aged 18 to 30 in good health. Some clones in this sample may be carry-over from other donors' samples.

V usage is TRBV28 and J usage is TRBJ2-1; D gene ambiguous. The CDR3 runs to 12 residues. Per the germline V gene, CDR1 is MDHEN and CDR2 is SYDVKM. V shed 4 bases and J shed 10 bases, with 11 bases lying between them. CDR3 in amino acids: CASSSRLSEQFF. The CDR3 coding sequence is TGTGCCAGCAGTTCTCGACTGTCGGAGCAGTTCTTC.

The chain links TRBV27 to TRBJ2-7, with TRBD2 matching 7 bases. The junction had 1 base not matched to a gene; V was cut back by 1 base and J by 4 bases. The CDR3 is 13 residues long. The germline V gene has CDR1 MNHEY and CDR2 SMNVEV (reference sequence). The CDR3 sequence is CASSLFGGYEQYF. As DNA, the CDR3 is TGTGCCAGCAGTTTATTCGGGGGGTACGAGCAGTACTTC.

This clone has only a few counts. The V and J genes are TRBV29-1 and TRBJ1-1; D is perhaps TRBD1 (5 bases). This CDR3 has 11 amino acids. In germline, CDR1 is SQVTM, CDR2 ANQGSEA. The germline V and J ends were trimmed by 4 bases and 10 bases, with 13 bases remaining between them. In nucleotides, the CDR3 is TGCAGCGTTGCGGGGGTTAGTCGAGCTTTCTTT. As protein: CSVAGVSRAFF.

The CDR3 loop reads CASSLEQGVLGYTF. The CDR3 DNA sequence: TGTGCCAGCAGCTTGGAACAGGGGGTTTTAGGCTACACCTTC. The rearrangement joins TRBV7-9 to TRBJ1-2, with 8 bases lining up with TRBD1. Germline V gene data show CDR1 as SEHNR and CDR2 as FQNEAQ (reference sequence). This CDR3 has 14 amino acids. Losses at the gene ends were 3 bases for V and 8 bases for J; bases not matched to a gene: 8.

The V gene is TRBV2, the J gene TRBJ1-3; D remains ambiguous. The CDR3 extends over 13 amino acids. Per germline, CDR1 SNHLY and CDR2 FYNNEI. V lost 5 bases and J lost 0, with 5 bases in between. DNA for the CDR3: TGTGCCAGCAGTTTCGACTCTGGAAACACCATATATTTT. Translation: CASSFDSGNTIYF.

Remarks on this clone: The identical CDR3 is also encoded by other nucleotide sequences in the sample. The chain uses TRBV5-4 and TRBJ1-1; D remains ambiguous. Trimming shortened V by 0 bases and J by 2 bases, and 5 bases separated the two germline ends. There are 13 residues in the CDR3. Germline lookup yields CDR1 SGHNT and CDR2 YYREEE (reference sequence). CDR3 residues: CASSLEGNTEAFF. CDR3 in DNA: TGTGCCAGCAGCTTGGAGGGAAACACTGAAGCTTTCTTT.

The chain recombines TRBV29-1 with TRBJ1-1, with 9 positions matching TRBD1. CDR3 length: 13 residues. The ends lost 7 bases at V and 0 bases at J; junction bases unmatched: 3. Germline V gives CDR1 SQVTM, CDR2 ANQGSEA. The CDR3 DNA follows: TGCAGCGAACAGGGGGCGTTGAACACTGAAGCTTTCTTT. This codes for CSEQGALNTEAFF.

This clone was detected only a few times. The rearrangement joins TRBV27 to TRBJ2-3; D is ambiguous. The V end lost 7 bases, the J end lost 6 bases, and 20 bases lay between the germline ends. Germline assignment: CDR1 MNHEY and CDR2 SMNVEV (reference sequence). There are 15 residues in the CDR3. This CDR3 is CASNPPGPCVDTQYF. In DNA, the CDR3 is TGTGCCAGCAACCCCCCCGGCCCCTGTGTGGATACGCAGTATTTT.

The chain is built from TRBV5-1 and TRBJ2-5; TRBD2 matches 14 bases. Trimming took 0 bases from V and 11 from J; bases not matched to a gene: 9. This CDR3 has 16 residues. Germline CDR1 and CDR2: SGHRS and YFSETQ. The CDR3 loop reads CASSLVTGLAGVEQYF. The CDR3 nucleotides are TGCGCCAGCAGCTTGGTGACGGGACTAGCGGGAGTAGAGCAGTACTTC. Looking up the rest from reference TRBV5-1 and TRBJ2-5 gives the full variable domain: KAGVTQTPRYLIKTRGQQVTLSCSPISGHRSVSWYQQTPGQGLQFLFEYFSETQRNKGNFPGRFSGRQFSNSRSEMNVSTLELGDSALYLCASSLVTGLAGVEQYFGPGTRLLVL.

The rearrangement uses TRBV29-1 and TRBJ2-5; D is ambiguous. Trimming removed 4 bases from V and 5 bases from J, with 17 bases in between. This CDR3 is built from 14 residues. Germline V CDR1 and CDR2: SQVTM, ANQGSEA. Written as DNA, the CDR3 is TGCAGCGTTGGTCTCGGACCCCGGCGGGAGACCCAGTACTTC. It yields the protein CSVGLGPRRETQYF.

This sequence joins TRBV5-1 and TRBJ1-1; D gene unclear. The CDR3 is 15 residues long. CDR1 SGHRS and CDR2 YFSETQ come from the germline V gene. Trimming stripped 0 bases from V and 2 bases from J, with 11 bases between. CDR3 sequence (DNA): TGCGCCAGCAGCTTGGGGAGGGCGGCTAACACTGAAGCTTTCTTT. Translated, it gives CASSLGRAANTEAFF.

The J gene is TRBJ2-5, the V gene TRBV28; a possible D gene is TRBD2 (5 bases). Germline V gene lookup returns CDR1 MDHEN and CDR2 SYDVKM. V lost 6 bases to trimming and J lost 5 bases, with 34 bases between them. The CDR3 sequence is 20 residues long. CDR3: CASRDSEPGSLRAIRETQYF. As DNA, the CDR3 is TGTGCCAGCAGGGATTCCGAACCGGGAAGTTTGCGCGCGATCCGGGAGACCCAGTACTTC.

This clone was found once. The chain carries TRBV5-6 and TRBJ2-1; maybe TRBD2 (7 bases). The germline V gene has CDR1 SGHDT and CDR2 YYEEEE. The CDR3 runs 15 residues. Trimming pared 1 base from V and 9 bases from J, leaving 17 bases between. The CDR3 coding sequence is TGTGCCAGCAGCTTGCTTTCGGTGGGAGGGGGTGAGCAGTTCTTC. This sequence encodes CASSLLSVGGGEQFF.

The chain is built from TRBV4-3 and TRBJ2-5; D gene unclear. Germline V gives CDR1 LGHNA, CDR2 YSLEER. CDR3 length: 14 amino acids. The V and J ends lost 0 bases and 5 bases respectively, with 10 bases between them. In nucleotides, the CDR3 is TGCGCCAGCAGCCAAGAGGCTCTAGGGGAGACCCAGTACTTC. It translates to CASSQEALGETQYF.

CDR3 protein: CASRQGTPNTEAFF. The CDR3, as DNA: TGTGCCAGCCGACAAGGGACACCGAACACTGAAGCTTTCTTT. The J gene is TRBJ1-1, the V gene TRBV7-2; the D gene is possibly TRBD1 (6 bases). The CDR3 covers 14 residues. Per the germline V gene, CDR1 is SGHTA and CDR2 is FQGNSA. Between the trimmed V and J ends, which lost 8 bases and 1 base, there was a span of 14 bases.

This chain joins TRBV19 and TRBJ2-7; D gene ambiguous. The germline V gene has CDR1 LNHDA and CDR2 SQIVND (reference sequence). CDR3 length equals 14 residues. V gave up 10 bases and J gave up 2 bases, with 18 bases separating them. The CDR3 coding sequence is TGTGCCATTTGTGGCCAGTGTCGTGCCTACGAGCAGTACTTC. Protein: CAICGQCRAYEQYF.

V is TRBV27 and J is TRBJ2-5, with D possibly TRBD2 on 6 matching bases. V lost 5 bases to trimming and J lost 3 bases, with 13 bases between them. Looked up from germline, CDR1 is MNHEY and CDR2 is SMNVEV (reference sequence). This CDR3 region has 14 residues. CDR3 DNA sequence: TGTGCCAGCAGTCAGACTTGGGAGGAAGAGACCCAGTACTTC. Protein: CASSQTWEEETQYF.

V is TRBV9 and J is TRBJ1-2; 8 nucleotides line up with TRBD1. Unmatched junction bases numbered 12, after V lost 0 bases and J lost 5 bases. The CDR3 spans 17 residues. CDR1 is SGDLS, CDR2 YYNGEE, per germline. CDR3 sequence (DNA): TGTGCCAGCAGCGTAGGCGGGTGGGCAGGGGGCCTGTATGGCTACACCTTC. Translation: CASSVGGWAGGLYGYTF.

V gene TRBV5-1 combines with J gene TRBJ2-1; D possibly corresponds to TRBD1 (6 bases). CDR3 length equals 11 residues. V lost 6 bases to trimming and J lost 10 bases, with 11 bases between them. CDR1 SGHRS and CDR2 YFSETQ come from the germline V gene. In DNA, the CDR3 is TGCGCCAGCACTGGACAGACGGAGCAGTTCTTC. Its protein is CASTGQTEQFF.

CDR3 amino acids: CASSYSGVIYEQYF. DNA for the CDR3: TGTGCCAGCAGTTACAGCGGCGTTATCTACGAGCAGTACTTC. This chain links TRBV6-6 with TRBJ2-7, with D perhaps matching TRBD2 (5 bases). Germline V gene data show CDR1 as MNHNY and CDR2 as SVGAGI (reference sequence). V was trimmed by 2 bases and J by 3 bases, leaving 11 bases between them. The CDR3 spans 14 residues.

The chain is built from TRBV5-4 and TRBJ1-4, with a possible D match to TRBD1 (6 bases). The germline CDR1 and CDR2 sequences are SGHNT and YYREEE (reference sequence). The CDR3 runs 15 residues. V was pared by 0 bases and J by 10 bases, with 16 bases between. The CDR3 region has the DNA TGTGCCAGCAGCTTGGGGGCAGGGGTTTTCGGAAAACTGTTTTTT. Amino acid sequence: CASSLGAGVFGKLFF.

The chain has TRBV19 and TRBJ2-6; D unresolved. The CDR3 totals 15 residues. Trimming removed 4 bases at V and 1 base at J, with 8 bases between. Germline loops: CDR1 LNHDA, CDR2 SQIVND (reference sequence). CDR3 DNA: TGTGCCAGTAGTAGAAGGGTTTCTGGGGCCAACGTCCTGACTTTC. As protein: CASSRRVSGANVLTF.

The V call is TRBV6-5, the J call TRBJ2-7, with a tentative D call TRBD2 (5 bases). Trimming left V 8 bases short and J 2 bases short, with 16 bases between. Germline CDR1 reads MNHEY; CDR2 reads SVGAGI. This CDR3 comprises 14 residues. The CDR3 region has the DNA TGTGCCAGCCGTGCCCCGGGAATAACCTACGAGCAGTACTTC. This encodes CASRAPGITYEQYF.

The CDR3 loop is CASSLVAVKGTEAFF. In DNA form, the CDR3 reads TGCGCCAGCAGCTTGGTGGCAGTTAAGGGGACTGAAGCTTTCTTT. The genes are TRBV5-1 and TRBJ1-1; possible D gene TRBD1, 5 bases. V was cut by 0 bases and J by 5 bases, with 14 bases left in between. In germline, CDR1 is SGHRS, CDR2 YFSETQ. CDR3 length: 15 amino acids. Supplemented by reference TRBV5-1 and TRBJ1-1, the full variable domain reads KAGVTQTPRYLIKTRGQQVTLSCSPISGHRSVSWYQQTPGQGLQFLFEYFSETQRNKGNFPGRFSGRQFSNSRSEMNVSTLELGDSALYLCASSLVAVKGTEAFFGQGTRLTVV.

The V gene is TRBV4-3, the J gene TRBJ2-1; possibly TRBD1 or TRBD2 for D (5 bases each). The CDR3 runs 16 residues. V shed 4 bases and J shed 0 bases, with 13 bases lying between them. The V gene's germline CDR1 is LGHNA and CDR2 YSLEER. The CDR3 region is CASSPRDRSSYNEQFF. CDR3 in DNA: TGCGCCAGCAGCCCACGGGACCGAAGCTCCTACAATGAGCAGTTCTTC.

The rearrangement joins TRBV5-1 to TRBJ1-1, with 7 bases lining up with TRBD1. CDR3 length equals 15 residues. Germline values: CDR1 SGHRS, CDR2 YFSETQ. Trimming took 2 bases from V and 8 from J; bases not matched to a gene: 12. CDR3 region: CASSFTAGTVLEAFF. The DNA for the CDR3 is TGCGCCAGCAGCTTTACAGCCGGGACAGTACTCGAAGCTTTCTTT.

The chain joins TRBV27 to TRBJ2-7; TRBD1 matches 9 bases. V shed 5 bases, J shed 2 bases, and the junction held 16 bases outside the gene matches. This CDR3 has 18 residues. Germline values: CDR1 MNHEY, CDR2 SMNVEV (reference sequence). CDR3 sequence (DNA): TGTGCCAGCAGTCAACGTCCCGGGACAGGGTTTGGCACCTACGAGCAGTACTTC. Protein product: CASSQRPGTGFGTYEQYF.

The chain joins TRBV7-3 to TRBJ2-1, with TRBD1 matching 8 bases. V dropped 4 bases and J dropped 13; count of bases not matched to a gene: 6. Germline CDR1 and CDR2: SGHTA and FQGTGA. CDR3 length equals 12 residues. CDR3 bases: TGTGCCAGCAGCTCCAGACAGGGGACCCAGTTCTTC. Its translation is CASSSRQGTQFF.

V usage is TRBV7-2 and J usage is TRBJ2-7; D is perhaps TRBD1 or TRBD2 (6 bases each). Germline V gene data show CDR1 as SGHTA and CDR2 as FQGNSA. The CDR3 is 12 residues long. V lost 4 bases and J 9 bases, leaving 13 bases between the germline ends. The CDR3 sequence is CASSWDGGRQYF. CDR3 nucleotides: TGTGCCAGCAGCTGGGACGGGGGCAGGCAGTACTTC. Variable domain in full (rest from reference TRBV7-2 and TRBJ2-7): GAGVSQSPSNKVTEKGKDVELRCDPISGHTALYWYRQSLGQGLEFLIYFQGNSAPDKSGLPSDRFSAERTGGSVSTLTIQRTQQEDSAVYLCASSWDGGRQYFGPGTRLTVT.

The chain has TRBV27 and TRBJ2-1, with D perhaps matching TRBD1 (5 bases). CDR3 length: 13 residues. Germline V lookup: CDR1 MNHEY, CDR2 SMNVEV (reference sequence). V lost 0 bases to trimming and J lost 6 bases, with 6 bases between them. CDR3 sequence (DNA): TGTGCCAGCAGTTTATCAGGGGCCAATGAGCAGTTCTTC. Its translation is CASSLSGANEQFF.

A note on this clone: An end of the junction differs from the germline gene, which may be a read error. The chain combines TRBV5-1 with TRBJ2-1; TRBD1 is a possible D gene (5 bases). CDR1 and CDR2 (germline): SGHRS, YFSETQ. The CDR3 has 16 residues. The CDR3 here is CASRGIDLAQGAEWVF. The CDR3 DNA sequence: TGCGCCAGCAGGGGGATTGATCTGGCGCAGGGTGCTGAGTGGGTCTTC.

CDR3 protein: CARSLEGQGPSGQWGNEQFF. CDR3 in DNA: TGTGCCAGAAGCTTGGAGGGACAGGGACCGTCGGGGCAATGGGGCAATGAGCAGTTCTTC. V is TRBV5-3 and J is TRBJ2-1, with 9 bases fitting TRBD1. TRBV5-3 is placed among ORFs of uncertain function. This CDR3 is 20 amino acids long. Trimming took 0 bases from V and 6 from J; bases not matched to a gene: 19.